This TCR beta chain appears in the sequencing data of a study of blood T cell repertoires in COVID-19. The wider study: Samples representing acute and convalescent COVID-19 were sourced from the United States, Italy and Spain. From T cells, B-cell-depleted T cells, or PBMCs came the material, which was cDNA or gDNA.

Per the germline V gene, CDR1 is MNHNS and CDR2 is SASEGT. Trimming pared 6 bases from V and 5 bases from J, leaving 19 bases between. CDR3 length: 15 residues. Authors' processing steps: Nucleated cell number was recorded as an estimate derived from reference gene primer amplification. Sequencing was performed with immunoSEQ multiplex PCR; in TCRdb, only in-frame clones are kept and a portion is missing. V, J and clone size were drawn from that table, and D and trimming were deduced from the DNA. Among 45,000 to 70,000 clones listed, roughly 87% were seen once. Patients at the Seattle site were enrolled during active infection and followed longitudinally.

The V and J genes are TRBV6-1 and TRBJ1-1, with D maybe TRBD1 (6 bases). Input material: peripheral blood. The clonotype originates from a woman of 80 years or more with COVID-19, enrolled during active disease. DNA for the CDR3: TGTGCCAGCAGGGAACTCACAGGGAGGGAGACTGAAGCTTTCTTT. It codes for CASRELTGRETEAFF.